The 18 T cell receptor beta chains in this list originate from one sample, sequenced in a study of identical twins (TCRdb year 2016). Library preparation was by 5' RACE. Data came from an Illumina HiSeq 2000. TCRdb reworked the public reads: Q25 trimming with fastp, MiXCR clone assembly, productive beta chains retained. Under each unique CDR3 protein, matching rows form one entry showing the most common genes and DNA. Counted in this sample were about 920,000 distinct CDR3 sequences; 9% to 15% of them appeared once. Clones ranked in the top ten supply 1.5% to 2% of the sample. The same data also went into a second study, on yellow fever vaccine responses in identical twins.

Source material: PBMCs. The receptors were gathered from a woman under 30 in good health.

This clonotype was seen more than once but under ten times. V usage is TRBV7-2 and J usage is TRBJ2-1, with D unresolved. V shed 1 base and J shed 7 bases, with 11 bases lying between them. The germline gives CDR1 SGHTA, CDR2 FQGNSA. This CDR3 region has 14 residues. CDR3 residues: CASSLVFFPNEQFF. CDR3 sequence (DNA): TGTGCCAGCAGCTTAGTTTTTTTCCCAAATGAGCAGTTCTTC.

The chain's CDR3 is CASSSGQGRSTDTQYF. CDR3 DNA sequence: TGTGCCAGCAGTTCCGGACAGGGGCGTAGCACAGATACGCAGTATTTT. The V gene is TRBV27, the J gene TRBJ2-3; 9 nucleotides align to TRBD1. Germline V gene lookup returns CDR1 MNHEY and CDR2 SMNVEV (reference sequence). V gave up 4 bases and J gave up 0 bases; unmatched junction bases: 5. The CDR3 has 16 residues.

A few counts support this clonotype. This chain's CDR3 is CATTLTGLAGRQYNEQFF. The CDR3 DNA sequence: TGTGCCACCACCCTTACGGGACTAGCGGGGAGGCAGTACAATGAGCAGTTCTTC. The chain is built from TRBV15 and TRBJ2-1; TRBD2 aligns across 13 bases. The CDR3 is 18 amino acids. Looked up from germline, CDR1 is LNHNV and CDR2 is YYDKDF (reference sequence). The V and J ends lost 7 bases and 4 bases, in that order; junction bases with no gene match: 13. Complete variable domain (other parts from reference TRBV15 and TRBJ2-1): DAMVIQNPRYQVTQFGKPVTLSCSQTLNHNVMYWYQQKSSQAPKLLFHYYDKDFNNEADTPDNFQSRRPNTSFCFLDIRSPGLGDTAMYLCATTLTGLAGRQYNEQFFGPGTRLTVL.

This clonotype turned up a few times. This chain uses TRBV28 with TRBJ2-7; a weak D match, TRBD2 (6 bases). The V gene's germline CDR1 is MDHEN and CDR2 SYDVKM. V lost 7 bases and J lost 4, with 17 bases in between. The CDR3 covers 14 residues. The CDR3 loop reads CASMFPGERYEQYF. Here the CDR3 DNA reads TGTGCCAGCATGTTCCCGGGAGAACGGTACGAGCAGTACTTC.

This chain links TRBV5-4 with TRBJ2-1; 8 positions agree with TRBD2. J was trimmed by 4 bases and V by 0 bases; bases with no gene match: 15. The CDR3 spans 19 residues. CDR1 and CDR2 from the germline V gene are SGHNT and YYREEE (reference sequence). The CDR3 region is CASSLVERAGDTPYNEQFF. In DNA form, the CDR3 reads TGTGCCAGCAGCTTGGTTGAGCGAGCGGGGGACACACCATACAATGAGCAGTTCTTC. The whole variable domain, filled in from reference TRBV5-4 and TRBJ2-1, reads ETGVTQSPTHLIKTRGQQVTLRCSSQSGHNTVSWYQQALGQGPQFIFQYYREEENGRGNFPPRFSGLQFPNYSSELNVNALELDDSALYLCASSLVERAGDTPYNEQFFGPGTRLTVL.

This clonotype occurred many times. The chain carries TRBV7-9 and TRBJ1-4; D remains ambiguous. V lost 2 bases to trimming and J lost 7 bases, with 8 bases between them. The CDR3 sequence is 13 residues long. Germline V gives CDR1 SEHNR, CDR2 FQNEAQ (reference sequence). In nucleotides, the CDR3 is TGTGCCAGCAGCTTAAACGAGGGTGAAAAACTGTTTTTT. Translating it yields CASSLNEGEKLFF.

This clonotype occurred many times. The rearrangement uses TRBV7-9 and TRBJ1-5, with D possibly matching TRBD1 (5 bases). V was shortened by 2 bases and J by 1 base, with 9 bases between the two germline ends. The CDR3 length is 15 residues. Germline V gene data show CDR1 as SEHNR and CDR2 as FQNEAQ (reference sequence). The CDR3 is CASSLQGGSNQPQHF. CDR3 bases: TGTGCCAGCAGCTTACAGGGTGGGAGCAATCAGCCCCAGCATTTT.

This clonotype turned up a few times. This rearrangement joins TRBV11-1 to TRBJ2-4; perhaps TRBD2 as D (5 bases). Trimming took off 6 bases at V and 0 bases at J, with 24 bases between the two ends. This CDR3 has 19 amino acids. Germline V gene sequence: CDR1 SGHAT, CDR2 FQDESV (reference sequence). The CDR3 reads CASSDTSEGSELAKNIQYF. CDR3 nucleotide sequence: TGTGCCAGCAGTGATACGAGTGAGGGTTCGGAACTAGCCAAAAACATTCAGTACTTC.

This clonotype was detected ten times or more. The rearrangement joins TRBV7-9 to TRBJ2-1, with D perhaps TRBD2 (7 bases). Germline loops: CDR1 SEHNR, CDR2 FQNEAQ (reference sequence). V gave up 8 bases and J gave up 0 bases, with 17 bases separating them. This CDR3 region has 16 residues. CDR3 coding DNA: TGTGCCAGCGTCGGAGGGGGGGACTCCTCCTACAATGAGCAGTTCTTC. This encodes CASVGGGDSSYNEQFF.

The chain couples TRBV6-1 to TRBJ1-2; D remains unclear. The ends were cut back, 6 bases at V and 1 base at J, with 12 bases in the middle. CDR1 and CDR2 (germline): MNHNS, SASEGT. The CDR3 runs 14 residues. DNA for the CDR3: TGTGCCAGCAGCCCCGGTAGTTTTAACTATGGCTACACCTTC. Amino acid sequence: CASSPGSFNYGYTF.

This clonotype was seen a handful of times. The chain links TRBV5-6 to TRBJ1-2, with D unresolved. The germline V gene encodes CDR1 SGHDT and CDR2 YYEEEE. V was trimmed by 4 bases and J by 8 bases, leaving 18 bases between them. This CDR3 is built from 14 residues. The CDR3 spells CASSSRQAVRGYTF. The CDR3 DNA reads as TGTGCCAGCAGCAGCCGTCAAGCAGTCCGCGGCTACACCTTC.

This clonotype was detected ten times or more. The rearrangement uses TRBV10-1 and TRBJ2-1; the D gene could be TRBD1 or TRBD2 (5 bases each). Germline V gene lookup returns CDR1 WNHNN and CDR2 SYGVQD (reference sequence). Trimming cost V 8 bases and J 4 bases, with 9 bases left between them. The CDR3 contains 12 residues. The CDR3 DNA reads as TGCGCCAGCGGGACCCTTTACAATGAGCAGTTCTTC. Translation gives CASGTLYNEQFF.

The V gene is TRBV20-1, the J gene TRBJ2-3, with a possible D match to TRBD2 (5 bases). The ends were cut back, 1 base at V and 1 base at J, with 12 bases in the middle. Germline CDR1 reads DFQATT; CDR2 reads SNEGSKA (reference sequence). The CDR3 runs to 15 residues. Here the CDR3 reads CSARAPPGGTDTQYF. The CDR3 nucleotides are TGCAGTGCTAGAGCGCCACCCGGGGGCACAGATACGCAGTATTTT.

The chain links TRBV12-3 or TRBV12-4 to TRBJ2-6; possibly TRBD2 for D (6 bases). The CDR3 totals 16 residues. V lost 6 bases and J 0 bases, leaving 12 bases between the germline ends. The CDR3 region is CASRPGGSSGANVLTF. The CDR3 bases are TGTGCCAGCAGACCCGGGGGAAGCTCTGGGGCCAACGTCCTGACTTTC.

The chain has TRBV7-8 and TRBJ2-2; D is unresolved. The CDR3 loop spans 12 amino acids. The V end was cut by 8 bases, the J end by 7 bases, with 11 bases between. Germline CDR1 reads SGHVS; CDR2 reads FQNEAQ. CDR3 in amino acids: CASGVAFGELFF. CDR3 in DNA: TGTGCCAGCGGGGTCGCCTTCGGGGAGCTGTTTTTT.

The chain carries TRBV3-1 and TRBJ2-3, with no clear D. Germline V gives CDR1 LGHDT, CDR2 YNNKEL (reference sequence). With 0 bases removed from V and 4 bases from J, the gap between germline ends came to 17 bases. This CDR3 region has 17 residues. The CDR3 region has the DNA TGTGCCAGCAGCCAAGATAAGGGAAGTAATAGGGCAGATACGCAGTATTTT. Translating it yields CASSQDKGSNRADTQYF.

The chain joins TRBV5-1 to TRBJ1-4, with 11 bases that match TRBD1. This CDR3 has 15 residues. Germline lookup yields CDR1 SGHRS and CDR2 YFSETQ. Trimming at V came to 4 bases and at J to 7 bases, leaving 6 bases not matched to a gene. For the CDR3, the DNA is TGCGCCAGCAGCGAGAGGACAGGGGGCACTGAAAAACTGTTTTTT. Residues: CASSERTGGTEKLFF.

In this sample, this clonotype turned up a few times. The chain combines TRBV12-3 or TRBV12-4 with TRBJ1-2; perhaps TRBD1 as D (6 bases). The length of the CDR3 is 17 residues. V shed 4 bases and J shed 2 bases, with 20 bases lying between them. The CDR3 nucleotides are TGTGCCAGCAGTTCCATACTCACAGGGAGGAGGAACTATGGCTACACCTTC. Its translation: CASSSILTGRRNYGYTF.